Sequencing of this TCR beta chain was carried out in a study of tumor T cells in aggressive B-cell lymphoma. Clones were sequenced by immunoSEQ multiplex PCR, and TCRdb holds only the in-frame ones, with some missing. The sample has about 9,000 clones; about 85% are singletons. Germline CDR1 is KGHSH and CDR2 is LQKENI. Between the trimmed V and J ends, which lost 1 base and 0 bases, there was a span of 7 bases. The CDR3 loop spans 15 amino acids. The chain uses TRBV18 and TRBJ1-3; no firm D call. Sequences were obtained from tumor tissue. This sequence was found in an adult with diffuse large B cell lymphoma. CDR3: CASSPLEDSGNTIYF. For the CDR3, the DNA is TGTGCCAGCTCACCACTGGAGGACTCTGGAAACACCATATATTTT. Supplemented by reference TRBV18 and TRBJ1-3, the full variable domain reads NAGVMQNPRHLVRRRGQEARLRCSPMKGHSHVYWYRQLPEEGLKFMVYLQKENIIDESGMPKERFSAEFPKEGPSILRIQQVVRGDSAAYFCASSPLEDSGNTIYFGEGSWLTVV.